This T cell receptor beta chain was identified in a study of blood T cell repertoires in COVID-19. CDR1 is GTSNPN and CDR2 is SVGIG in the germline V gene (reference sequence). V dropped 0 bases and J dropped 8 bases, with 7 bases sitting between them. CDR3 length: 12 amino acids. Participants reported their clinical history, and cohort assignment relied on those reports. What the recovered Cohort 3 donors had was two negative PCRs, clearance, or symptom resolution. Worth noting for this clone: Distinct nucleotide sequences in the sample also encode this CDR3.

As originally analysed: Amplification from reference gene primers served as the basis for estimated nucleated cell counts. This table comes from immunoSEQ multiplex PCR, and its TCRdb copy is limited to in-frame clones, with some not included. The DNA was the basis for D and trimming; V, J and clone size are from that table. The sample consists of under 200,000 clones, around 80% of them appearing once. Input material: PBMCs or T cells enriched from blood (not recorded which). The TCR sequence derives from an older woman who had recovered from COVID-19. V usage is TRBV30 and J usage is TRBJ1-4; D not certain. CDR3 in amino acids: CAWSVLREKLFF. CDR3 coding DNA: TGTGCCTGGAGTGTACTGAGGGAAAAACTGTTTTTT.